This T cell receptor (beta chain) was observed in a study of T cells in Graves' hyperthyroidism and ophthalmopathy. Overall study context: Peripheral blood was taken when the disease was first diagnosed, before any treatment began.

The germline CDR1 and CDR2 sequences are MNHEY and SVGEGT. The CDR3 runs to 12 residues. Trimming stripped 2 bases from V and 1 base from J, with 3 bases between. There were TCR beta CDR3 regions amplified from RNA transcripts. The TCR CDR3 was amplified in a first-round RT-PCR using the HTBI primer set. In TCRdb, the multiplex PCR reads were re-called with MiXCR into one record per CDR3 protein. The sample lists some 370,000 distinct CDR3 sequences, approximately 18% occurring once. Initially, at the first diagnosis of hyperthyroidism and before any ophthalmopathy symptoms, blood was sampled. Each 10 ml fresh peripheral blood draw supplied the PBMCs.

The chain is built from TRBV6-2 or TRBV6-3 and TRBJ2-7; unclear D gene. This receptor was identified in a woman aged 30 to 39 with Graves' hyperthyroidism that later progressed to Graves' ophthalmopathy. The source material was blood. CDR3 in DNA: TGTGCCAGCAGTTACATTTCCTACGAGCAGTACTTC. This gives the protein CASSYISYEQYF.